This T cell receptor (beta chain) is from a study of OX40 agonist ivuxolimab in advanced cancers. The CDR3 has 15 residues. The germline gives CDR1 MNHEY, CDR2 SVGAGI. Findings and caveats of the study: Within 6 weeks, CD4+ and CD8+ blood T cells expanded clonally at 0.1 to 3.0 mg/kg. CD8+ T cells (on average) carried more expanded clones than CD4+ T cells.

TCRdb's copy holds only in-frame clones and misses some; the assay was immunoSEQ multiplex PCR. The sample has approximately 70,000 clones; around 90% are singletons. A note on this clone: The antigen is unknown. At one end, the junction sequence differs from germline, possibly due to a read error. This specimen includes other DNA sequences encoding the same CDR3.

Patients had blood sampled at baseline and again on cycle 4 day 1 and cycle 7 day 1. The chain is built from TRBV6-5 and TRBJ2-5; 7 positions agree with TRBD2. The sequence was obtained from an adult with an advanced solid tumor such as melanoma, head and neck, liver or kidney cancer. The sample here was CD4+ or CD8+ T cells sorted from blood, taken in a trial of the OX40 agonist ivuxolimab. The CDR3 is CASSYSGRETETQYF. In DNA, the CDR3 is TGTGCCAGCAGTTACTCGGGGCGGGAGACAGAGACTCAGTACTTC.